This T cell receptor (beta chain) was profiled in a study of blood T cells in healthy people across ages. A second PCR of about 6 to 11 cycles used a sample-barcoded 5' primer and a J-beta primer mix. Each cDNA molecule was tagged by a template-switch adaptor with 12 random nucleotides. TCRdb processed the 5' RACE reads anew with MiXCR; each CDR3 protein has one entry. Of more than 650,000 distinct CDR3 sequences in the sample, over 20% are singletons; the top ten hold 22%. Broader study findings: Higher diversity and more naive CD4+ cells were features of long-lived donors, compared to aged donors.

This clonotype was observed a single time. No antigen is known for it. The CDR3 has 12 amino acids. CDR1 LGHDT and CDR2 YNNKEL come from the germline V gene (reference sequence). The receptor's source is a man aged 65 to 79 in good health. The sample taken for sequencing was blood. This chain connects TRBV3-1 to TRBJ2-5, with TRBD2 matching over 7 bases. The better agreement between TRBJ2-1 and the DNA end casts doubt on the J call. CDR3 sequence: CASSQGLAWQFF. Here the CDR3 DNA reads TGTGCCAGCAGCCAAGGACTAGCTTGGCAGTTCTTC.